Sequencing of this TCR beta chain was carried out in a study of PD-1 blockade in classical Hodgkin lymphoma. CDR3 length: 13 residues. The V end was cut by 8 bases, the J end by 6 bases, with 14 bases between. The germline gives CDR1 ENHRY, CDR2 SYGVKD. Libraries were prepared by immunoSEQ multiplex PCR; TCRdb keeps only in-frame clonotypes and omits some of them. The sample has some 26,000 clones; roughly 84% are singletons. Every one of the patients relapsed after autologous stem cell transplantation (brentuximab vedotin exposure was variable). Purification of CD4+ T cells from thawed PBMCs was performed via magnetic negative selection.

The sequence derives from a human donor with classical Hodgkin lymphoma. This chain joins TRBV10-3 and TRBJ1-5; no clear D gene. The sample in question was CD4+ T cells from blood, obtained at baseline. CDR3 DNA: TGTGCCATCGGAGGTTCGGGTTTTCAGCCCCAGCATTTT. Translated: CAIGGSGFQPQHF.